The rows below give T cell receptor beta chains drawn from one sample of a study of CD8+ T cells in alopecia areata. The assay was immunoSEQ multiplex PCR, and TCRdb's table has in-frame clones only and misses some. The repertoire includes 170,000 or so clones, 59% of them detected once, and approximately 14% sits in the top ten. Sequences were derived from CD4+ T cells sorted from blood, sampled at week 0. The receptors come from a human donor with alopecia areata. CDR3s include the opening cysteine and the closing phenylalanine or tryptophan. A D gene is named only where the DNA matches it firmly. Some rows have no size entry. The others give once, few or many, or a class for an expanded clone.

D gene: TRBD2; V gene: TRBV9; clone size: few; J gene: TRBJ2-1; CDR3 protein: CASSFSGTSNEQFF; CDR3 DNA: TGTGCCAGCAGTTTTAGCGGGACCTCCAATGAGCAGTTCTTC
D gene: NA; V gene: TRBV25-1; clone size: few; J gene: TRBJ2-7; CDR3 protein: CASSESDRSSYEQYF; CDR3 DNA: TGTGCCAGCAGTGAATCAGACAGGAGCTCCTACGAGCAGTACTTC
D gene: TRBD1; V gene: TRBV4-2; clone size: NA; J gene: TRBJ2-2; CDR3 protein: CASSRGQGTGELFF; CDR3 DNA: TGTGCCAGCAGCCGCGGACAGGGCACCGGGGAGCTGTTTTTT
D gene: NA; V gene: TRBV15; clone size: NA; J gene: TRBJ1-5; CDR3 protein: CATSASGDQPQHF; CDR3 DNA: TGTGCCACCAGCGCATCGGGGGATCAGCCCCAGCATTTT
D gene: TRBD1; V gene: TRBV29-1; clone size: NA; J gene: TRBJ2-2; CDR3 protein: CSVKGQTNTGELFF; CDR3 DNA: TGCAGCGTTAAGGGACAGACCAACACCGGGGAGCTGTTTTTT
D gene: NA; V gene: TRBV29-1; clone size: NA; J gene: TRBJ1-4; CDR3 protein: CSGMGSAGTNEKLFF; CDR3 DNA: TGCAGCGGCATGGGAAGCGCGGGCACTAATGAAAAACTGTTTTTT
D gene: NA; V gene: TRBV7-9; clone size: NA; J gene: TRBJ2-7; CDR3 protein: CASSHGTSYEQYF; CDR3 DNA: TGTGCCAGCAGCCACGGGACCTCCTACGAGCAGTACTTC
D gene: NA; V gene: TRBV30; clone size: NA; J gene: TRBJ2-5; CDR3 protein: CAWRFLGTQETQYF; CDR3 DNA: TGTGCCTGGAGGTTTCTCGGGACCCAAGAGACCCAGTACTTC
D gene: TRBD1; V gene: TRBV4-1; clone size: NA; J gene: TRBJ2-3; CDR3 protein: CASSPPDRGFTDTQYF; CDR3 DNA: TGCGCCAGCAGCCCGCCAGACAGGGGTTTCACAGATACGCAGTATTTT
D gene: NA; V gene: TRBV19; clone size: NA; J gene: TRBJ2-1; CDR3 protein: CASSNHRASYNEQFF; CDR3 DNA: TGTGCCAGTAGCAACCACAGGGCATCCTACAATGAGCAGTTCTTC
D gene: NA; V gene: TRBV25-1; clone size: NA; J gene: TRBJ1-5; CDR3 protein: CASSERGTLLMPQHF; CDR3 DNA: TGTGCCAGCAGTGAACGGGGAACCCTGCTGATGCCCCAGCATTTT
D gene: TRBD2; V gene: TRBV4-1; clone size: NA; J gene: TRBJ2-5; CDR3 protein: CASSPSGANQYETQYF; CDR3 DNA: TGCGCCAGCAGCCCTAGCGGGGCCAACCAGTATGAGACCCAGTACTTC
D gene: NA; V gene: TRBV5-6; clone size: NA; J gene: TRBJ1-1; CDR3 protein: CASSLTGKTEAFF; CDR3 DNA: TGTGCCAGCAGCTTGACAGGGAAAACTGAAGCTTTCTTT
D gene: TRBD1; V gene: TRBV29-1; clone size: NA; J gene: TRBJ1-2; CDR3 protein: CSTSTGTGGYTF; CDR3 DNA: TGCAGCACCTCGACAGGGACGGGTGGCTACACCTTC
D gene: TRBD1; V gene: TRBV5-1; clone size: NA; J gene: TRBJ1-6; CDR3 protein: CASSLEDRRYYNSPLHF; CDR3 DNA: TGCGCCAGCAGCTTGGAGGACAGGCGGTACTACAATTCACCCCTCCACTTT
D gene: TRBD1; V gene: TRBV7-3; clone size: NA; J gene: TRBJ2-1; CDR3 protein: CASSPDGQGGYNEQFF; CDR3 DNA: TGTGCCAGCAGCCCCGATGGACAGGGTGGCTACAATGAGCAGTTCTTC